Following are 11 T cell receptor beta chains from one sample sequenced in a study of patients and donors after allogeneic stem cell transplantation. One entry per CDR3 protein, called by TCRdb with MiXCR from the RT-PCR reads. The sample holds around 150,000 distinct CDR3 sequences, 37% seen once. Sequencing was performed on blood, either unsorted or a sorted T cell fraction (not recorded which). These receptors were collected from a human donor who was either an allogeneic HSCT recipient or a stem cell or donor lymphocyte infusion donor (not recorded which). It is not recorded whose cells these are; they may come from a transplant donor.

This clonotype has only a few counts. The chain couples TRBV2 to TRBJ1-3, with D unclear. This CDR3 has 12 amino acids. Trimming cost V 6 bases and J 8 bases, with 11 bases left between them. Germline CDR1 reads SNHLY; CDR2 reads FYNNEI. The CDR3 loop is CASSPDFDTIYF. In nucleotides, the CDR3 is TGTGCCAGCAGCCCCGACTTCGACACCATATATTTT.

The chain carries TRBV12-3 or TRBV12-4 and TRBJ1-2; 8 bases match TRBD1. The CDR3 has 14 residues. J was trimmed by 5 bases and V by 4 bases; bases with no gene match: 6. The CDR3 here is CASSSSGTGYGYTF. DNA for the CDR3: TGTGCCAGCAGTTCCTCCGGGACAGGATATGGCTACACCTTC.

V gene TRBV29-1 combines with J gene TRBJ2-4; no reliable D call. In germline, CDR1 is SQVTM, CDR2 ANQGSEA. Between the trimmed V and J ends, which lost 7 bases and 8 bases, there was a span of 15 bases. This CDR3 is 12 amino acids long. DNA of the CDR3: TGCAGCGCCGCGCCGCCAGGCGACATTCAGTACTTC. Translated: CSAAPPGDIQYF.

The J gene is TRBJ1-1, the V gene TRBV28; no clear D. CDR1 and CDR2 from the germline V gene are MDHEN and SYDVKM. The CDR3 is 12 amino acids. V was pared by 3 bases and J by 6 bases, with 8 bases between. In DNA, the CDR3 is TGTGCCAGCAGTTTCGAAAGGGCTGAAGCTTTCTTT. It encodes CASSFERAEAFF.

This clonotype was found a few times. The chain links TRBV12-3 or TRBV12-4 to TRBJ1-1; D gene uncertain. CDR3 size: 16 residues. The germline V and J ends were trimmed by 3 bases and 5 bases, with 19 bases remaining between them. The CDR3 DNA reads TGTGCCAGCAGTTTGGGGTACGGCCGGCGGTGGACTGAAGCTTTCTTT. It yields the protein CASSLGYGRRWTEAFF.

This chain links TRBV12-3 or TRBV12-4 with TRBJ1-4, with 7 bases that match TRBD1. The CDR3 consists of 15 residues. The V and J ends lost 6 bases and 5 bases, in that order; junction bases with no gene match: 9. The CDR3 bases are TGTGCCAGCAGCTTGGACAGGCGTAGAAATGAAAAACTGTTTTTT. Protein product: CASSLDRRRNEKLFF.

The chain links TRBV20-1 to TRBJ1-4; no firm D call. V was trimmed by 3 bases and J by 7 bases, leaving 12 bases between them. The CDR3 contains 13 residues. Germline V lookup: CDR1 DFQATT, CDR2 SNEGSKA (reference sequence). In nucleotides, the CDR3 is TGCAGTGCTAGTGGCCTCGAGGGTGAAAAACTGTTTTTT. Protein: CSASGLEGEKLFF.

In its sample, this clonotype was seen a few times. The V call is TRBV6-5, the J call TRBJ1-2, with a possible D match to TRBD1 (5 bases). This CDR3 comprises 16 residues. Trimming cost V 7 bases and J 5 bases, with 23 bases left between them. Germline assignment: CDR1 MNHEY and CDR2 SVGAGI. CDR3 amino acids: CASTLGRTRRVYGYTF. The CDR3 DNA reads TGTGCCAGCACCTTGGGTCGGACCCGCAGGGTTTATGGCTACACCTTC.

The V and J genes are TRBV15 and TRBJ2-7; a possible D gene is TRBD2 (5 bases). Germline V lookup: CDR1 LNHNV, CDR2 YYDKDF (reference sequence). This CDR3 is built from 15 residues. The V gene lost 0 bases and the J gene lost 5 bases, with 14 bases spanning the gap. CDR3 sequence reads: CATSRDPAGVNEQYF. CDR3 nucleotides: TGTGCCACCAGCAGAGATCCAGCCGGGGTGAACGAGCAGTACTTC. The variable domain in full, completed from reference TRBV15 and TRBJ2-7, reads DAMVIQNPRYQVTQFGKPVTLSCSQTLNHNVMYWYQQKSSQAPKLLFHYYDKDFNNEADTPDNFQSRRPNTSFCFLDIRSPGLGDTAMYLCATSRDPAGVNEQYFGPGTRLTVT.

The sample holds a few counts of this clonotype. The V call is TRBV27, the J call TRBJ2-2; D possibly corresponds to TRBD1 (6 bases). This CDR3 contains 17 residues. V was clipped by 5 bases and J by 0 bases, with 16 bases between them. From germline, CDR1 is MNHEY and CDR2 SMNVEV (reference sequence). CDR3 bases: TGTGCCAGCAGTAGTTTAGAGGACAGATCGAACACCGGGGAGCTGTTTTTT. Translating it yields CASSSLEDRSNTGELFF.

The genes are TRBV28 and TRBJ2-7, with D unresolved. CDR3 size: 14 residues. V was shortened by 5 bases and J by 0 bases, with 11 bases between the two germline ends. The V gene's germline CDR1 is MDHEN and CDR2 SYDVKM. CDR3 sequence (DNA): TGTGCCAGCAGTGAGGCGGAACGCTCCTACGAGCAGTACTTC. It specifies CASSEAERSYEQYF.